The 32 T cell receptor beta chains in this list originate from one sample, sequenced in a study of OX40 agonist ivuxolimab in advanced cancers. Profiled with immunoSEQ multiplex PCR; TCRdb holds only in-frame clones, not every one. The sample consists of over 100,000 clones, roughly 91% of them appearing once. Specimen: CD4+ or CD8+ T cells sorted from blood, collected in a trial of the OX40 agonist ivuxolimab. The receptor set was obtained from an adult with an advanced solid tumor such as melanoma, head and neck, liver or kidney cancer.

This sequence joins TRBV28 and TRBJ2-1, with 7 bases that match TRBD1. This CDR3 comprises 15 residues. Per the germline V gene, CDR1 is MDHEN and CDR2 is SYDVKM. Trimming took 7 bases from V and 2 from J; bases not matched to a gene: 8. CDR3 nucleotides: TGTGCCAGCACTTCGACAGGGAAGGCCTACAATGAGCAGTTCTTC. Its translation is CASTSTGKAYNEQFF.

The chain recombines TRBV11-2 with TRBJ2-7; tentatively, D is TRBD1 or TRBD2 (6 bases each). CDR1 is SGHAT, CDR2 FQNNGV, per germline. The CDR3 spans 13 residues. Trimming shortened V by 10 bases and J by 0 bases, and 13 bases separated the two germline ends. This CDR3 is CATGAGSSYEQYF. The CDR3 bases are TGTGCCACAGGGGCGGGGAGCTCCTACGAGCAGTACTTC.

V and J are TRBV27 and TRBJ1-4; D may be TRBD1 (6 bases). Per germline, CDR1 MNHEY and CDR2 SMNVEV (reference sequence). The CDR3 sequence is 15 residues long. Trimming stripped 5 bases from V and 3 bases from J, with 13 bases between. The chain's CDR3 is CASSPRGGANEKLFF. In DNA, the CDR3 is TGTGCCAGCAGTCCGAGGGGGGGAGCTAATGAAAAACTGTTTTTT.

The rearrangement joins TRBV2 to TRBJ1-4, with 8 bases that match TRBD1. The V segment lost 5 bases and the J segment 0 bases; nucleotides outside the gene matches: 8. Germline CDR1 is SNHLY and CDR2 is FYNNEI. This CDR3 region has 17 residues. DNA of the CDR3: TGTGCCAGCAGTCCCACAGGGGGTGGGTCAACTAATGAAAAACTGTTTTTT. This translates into CASSPTGGGSTNEKLFF.

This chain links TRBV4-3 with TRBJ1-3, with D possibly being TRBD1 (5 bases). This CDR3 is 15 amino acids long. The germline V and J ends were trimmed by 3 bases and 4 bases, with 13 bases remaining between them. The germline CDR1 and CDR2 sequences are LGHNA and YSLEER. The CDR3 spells CASSQRPGNGNTIYF. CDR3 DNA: TGCGCCAGCAGCCAGAGACCAGGGAACGGAAACACCATATATTTT.

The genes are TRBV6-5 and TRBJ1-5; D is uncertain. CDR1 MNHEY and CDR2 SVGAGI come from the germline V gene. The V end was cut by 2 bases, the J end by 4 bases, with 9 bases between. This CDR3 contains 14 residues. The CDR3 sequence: CASSYGSGNQPQHF. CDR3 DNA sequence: TGTGCCAGCAGTTACGGGTCCGGGAATCAGCCCCAGCATTTT.

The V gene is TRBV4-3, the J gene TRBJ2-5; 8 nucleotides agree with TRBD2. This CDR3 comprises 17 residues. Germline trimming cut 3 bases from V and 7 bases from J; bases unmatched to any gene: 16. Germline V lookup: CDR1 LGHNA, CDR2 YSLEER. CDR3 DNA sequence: TGCGCCAGCAGCCAGGATGTTAGCGGGACCACGGGGTGGACCCAGTACTTC. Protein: CASSQDVSGTTGWTQYF.

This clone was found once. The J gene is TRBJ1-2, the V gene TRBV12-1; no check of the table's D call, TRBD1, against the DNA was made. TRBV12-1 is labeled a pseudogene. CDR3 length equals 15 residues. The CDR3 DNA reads TGTGCCAGCATCCTAGGGGGACAGCTTAACTATGGCTACACCTTC. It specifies CASILGGQLNYGYTF.

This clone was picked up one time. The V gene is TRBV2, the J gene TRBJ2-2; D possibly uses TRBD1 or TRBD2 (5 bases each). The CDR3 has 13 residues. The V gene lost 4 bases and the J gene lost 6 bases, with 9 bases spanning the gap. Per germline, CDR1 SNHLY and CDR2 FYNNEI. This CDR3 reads CASSGGPAGELFF. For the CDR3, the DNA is TGTGCCAGCAGTGGGGGACCAGCCGGGGAGCTGTTTTTT. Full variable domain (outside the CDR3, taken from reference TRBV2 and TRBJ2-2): EPEVTQTPSHQVTQMGQEVILRCVPISNHLYFYWYRQILGQKVEFLVSFYNNEISEKSEIFDDQFSVERPDGSNFTLKIRSTKLEDSAMYFCASSGGPAGELFFGEGSRLTVL.

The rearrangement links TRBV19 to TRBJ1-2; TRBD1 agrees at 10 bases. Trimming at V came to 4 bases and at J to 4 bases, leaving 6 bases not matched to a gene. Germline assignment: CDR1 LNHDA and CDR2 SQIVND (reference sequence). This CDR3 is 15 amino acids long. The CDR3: CASSTDRGHVYGYTF. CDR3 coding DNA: TGTGCCAGTAGTACCGACAGGGGGCATGTCTATGGCTACACCTTC.

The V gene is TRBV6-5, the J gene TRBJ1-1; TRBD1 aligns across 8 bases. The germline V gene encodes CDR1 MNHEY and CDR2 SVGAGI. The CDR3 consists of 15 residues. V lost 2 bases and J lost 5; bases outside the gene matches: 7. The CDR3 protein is CASSYLTGGVTEAFF. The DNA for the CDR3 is TGTGCCAGCAGTTACCTAACAGGGGGAGTGACTGAAGCTTTCTTT.

CDR3 loop: CASSSWDLGTGYTF. The CDR3, as DNA: TGTGCCAGCAGCTCTTGGGACCTGGGGACTGGCTACACCTTC. The chain combines TRBV7-9 with TRBJ1-2, with D maybe TRBD1 (5 bases). Germline V gene sequence: CDR1 SEHNR, CDR2 FQNEAQ (reference sequence). V was pared by 4 bases and J by 7 bases, with 16 bases between. This CDR3 spans 14 amino acids.

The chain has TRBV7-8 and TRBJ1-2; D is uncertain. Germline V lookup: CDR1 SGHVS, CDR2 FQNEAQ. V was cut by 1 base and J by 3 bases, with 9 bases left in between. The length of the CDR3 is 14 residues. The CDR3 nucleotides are TGTGCCAGCAGCTTAGAGTATCCCGACTATGGCTACACCTTC. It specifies CASSLEYPDYGYTF.

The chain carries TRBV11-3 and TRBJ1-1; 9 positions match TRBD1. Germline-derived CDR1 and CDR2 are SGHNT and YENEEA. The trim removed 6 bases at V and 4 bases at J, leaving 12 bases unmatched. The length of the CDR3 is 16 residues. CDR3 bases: TGTGCCAGCAGTCTAGGGGGACAGGGTTCGGGCACTGAAGCTTTCTTT. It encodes CASSLGGQGSGTEAFF.

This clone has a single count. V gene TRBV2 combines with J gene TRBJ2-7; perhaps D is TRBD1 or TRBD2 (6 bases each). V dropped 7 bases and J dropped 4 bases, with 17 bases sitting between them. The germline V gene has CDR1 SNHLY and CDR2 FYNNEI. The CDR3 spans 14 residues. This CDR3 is CASTPSGAWYEQYF. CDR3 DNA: TGTGCCAGCACCCCGTCGGGGGCTTGGTACGAGCAGTACTTC.

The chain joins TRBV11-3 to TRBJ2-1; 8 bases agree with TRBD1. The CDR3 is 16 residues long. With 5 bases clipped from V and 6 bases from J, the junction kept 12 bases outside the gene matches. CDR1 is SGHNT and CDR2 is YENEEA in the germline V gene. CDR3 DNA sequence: TGTGCCAGCAGCAGAAGGGACAGGAAAGATCGCAATGAGCAGTTCTTC. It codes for CASSRRDRKDRNEQFF.

The CDR3 sequence: CASSTSGATYNEQFF. The CDR3 region has the DNA TGCGCCAGCAGTACTAGCGGGGCGACATACAATGAGCAGTTCTTC. V and J are TRBV5-1 and TRBJ2-1, with 10 positions matching TRBD2. Germline CDR1 is SGHRS and CDR2 is YFSETQ. The length of the CDR3 is 15 residues. Trimming cost V 5 bases and J 4 bases; bases outside gene matches: 6.

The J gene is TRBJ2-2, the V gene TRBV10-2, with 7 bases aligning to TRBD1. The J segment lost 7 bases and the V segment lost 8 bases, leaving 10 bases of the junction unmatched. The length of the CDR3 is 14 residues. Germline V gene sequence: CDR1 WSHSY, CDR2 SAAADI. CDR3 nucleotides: TGCGCCAGCGGAAGACAGGGTGGTTTCGGGGAGCTGTTTTTT. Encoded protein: CASGRQGGFGELFF.

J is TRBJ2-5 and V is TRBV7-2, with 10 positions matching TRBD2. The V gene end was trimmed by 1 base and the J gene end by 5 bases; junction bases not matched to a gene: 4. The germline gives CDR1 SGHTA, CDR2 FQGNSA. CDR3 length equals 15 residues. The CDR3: CASSLVGTSVETQYF. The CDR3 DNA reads TGTGCCAGCAGCTTAGTAGGGACTAGCGTGGAGACCCAGTACTTC. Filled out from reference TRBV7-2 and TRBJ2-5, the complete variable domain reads GAGVSQSPSNKVTEKGKDVELRCDPISGHTALYWYRQSLGQGLEFLIYFQGNSAPDKSGLPSDRFSAERTGGSVSTLTIQRTQQEDSAVYLCASSLVGTSVETQYFGPGTRLLVL.

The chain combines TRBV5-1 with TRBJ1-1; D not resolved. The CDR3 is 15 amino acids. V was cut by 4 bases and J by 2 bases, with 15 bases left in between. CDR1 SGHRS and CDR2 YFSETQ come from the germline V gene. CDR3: CASSPTMTVNTEAFF. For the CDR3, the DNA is TGCGCCAGCAGCCCGACCATGACGGTCAACACTGAAGCTTTCTTT.

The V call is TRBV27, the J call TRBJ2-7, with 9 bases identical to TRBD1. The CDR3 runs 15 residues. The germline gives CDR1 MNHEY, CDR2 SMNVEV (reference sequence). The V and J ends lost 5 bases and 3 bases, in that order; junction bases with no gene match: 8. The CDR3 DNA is TGTGCCAGCAGTCGCCGACCGGGACAGGGCTACGAGCAGTACTTC. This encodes CASSRRPGQGYEQYF.

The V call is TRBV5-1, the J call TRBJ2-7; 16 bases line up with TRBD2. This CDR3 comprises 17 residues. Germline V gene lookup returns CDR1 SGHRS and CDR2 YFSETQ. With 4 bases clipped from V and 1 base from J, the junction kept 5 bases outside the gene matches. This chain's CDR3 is CASSPGLAGGYSYEQYF. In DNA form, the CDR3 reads TGCGCCAGCAGCCCGGGACTAGCGGGAGGGTATTCCTACGAGCAGTACTTC.

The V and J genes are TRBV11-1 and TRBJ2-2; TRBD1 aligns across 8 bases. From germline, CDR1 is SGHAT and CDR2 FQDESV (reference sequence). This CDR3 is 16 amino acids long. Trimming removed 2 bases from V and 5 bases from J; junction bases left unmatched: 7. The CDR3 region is CASSLTRTGFTGELFF. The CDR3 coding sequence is TGTGCCAGCAGCTTAACTCGGACAGGGTTTACCGGGGAGCTGTTTTTT. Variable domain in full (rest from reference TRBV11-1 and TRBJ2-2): EAEVAQSPRYKITEKSQAVAFWCDPISGHATLYWYRQILGQGPELLVQFQDESVVDDSQLPKDRFSAERLKGVDSTLKIQPAELGDSAMYLCASSLTRTGFTGELFFGEGSRLTVL.

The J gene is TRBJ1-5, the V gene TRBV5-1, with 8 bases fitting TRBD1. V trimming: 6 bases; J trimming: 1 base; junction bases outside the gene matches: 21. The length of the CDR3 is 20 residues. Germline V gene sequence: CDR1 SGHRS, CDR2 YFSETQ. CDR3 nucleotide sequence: TGCGCCAGCACGTATTACAGGGGGAGAGTGGGATATCGGAGCAATCAGCCCCAGCATTTT. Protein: CASTYYRGRVGYRSNQPQHF. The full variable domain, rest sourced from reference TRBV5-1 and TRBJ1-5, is KAGVTQTPRYLIKTRGQQVTLSCSPISGHRSVSWYQQTPGQGLQFLFEYFSETQRNKGNFPGRFSGRQFSNSRSEMNVSTLELGDSALYLCASTYYRGRVGYRSNQPQHFGDGTRLSIL.

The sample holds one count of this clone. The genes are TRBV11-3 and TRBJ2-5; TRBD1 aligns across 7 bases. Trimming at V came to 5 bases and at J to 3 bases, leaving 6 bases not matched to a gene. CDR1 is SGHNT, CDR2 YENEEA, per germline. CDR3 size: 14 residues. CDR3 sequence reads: CASSNRGLEETQYF. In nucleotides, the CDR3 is TGTGCCAGCAGCAACAGGGGTTTAGAAGAGACCCAGTACTTC.

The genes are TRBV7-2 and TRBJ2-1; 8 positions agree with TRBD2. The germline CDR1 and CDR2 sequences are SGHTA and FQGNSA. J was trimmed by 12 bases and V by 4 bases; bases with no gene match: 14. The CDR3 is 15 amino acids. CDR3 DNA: TGTGCCAGCAGCTCGGCGGGACTAGGGGTGACCGGGCAGTTCTTC. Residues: CASSSAGLGVTGQFF. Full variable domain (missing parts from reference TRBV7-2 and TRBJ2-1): GAGVSQSPSNKVTEKGKDVELRCDPISGHTALYWYRQSLGQGLEFLIYFQGNSAPDKSGLPSDRFSAERTGGSVSTLTIQRTQQEDSAVYLCASSSAGLGVTGQFFGPGTRLTVL.

Written as DNA, the CDR3 is TGCGCCAGCAGTGAGTTTCAGGGGGCGGTGGCCAAAAACATTCAGTACTTC. Amino acids: CASSEFQGAVAKNIQYF. The chain joins TRBV10-2 to TRBJ2-4; 8 bases line up with TRBD1. Looked up from germline, CDR1 is WSHSY and CDR2 is SAAADI. J gave up 1 base and V 1 base, and 6 bases lay outside the gene matches. The CDR3 consists of 17 residues.

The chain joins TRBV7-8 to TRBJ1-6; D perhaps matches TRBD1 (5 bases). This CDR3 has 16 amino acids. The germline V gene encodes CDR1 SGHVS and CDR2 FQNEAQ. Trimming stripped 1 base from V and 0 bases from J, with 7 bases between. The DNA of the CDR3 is TGTGCCAGCAGCTTAGGACAGAGCTCCTATAATTCACCCCTCCACTTT. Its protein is CASSLGQSSYNSPLHF.

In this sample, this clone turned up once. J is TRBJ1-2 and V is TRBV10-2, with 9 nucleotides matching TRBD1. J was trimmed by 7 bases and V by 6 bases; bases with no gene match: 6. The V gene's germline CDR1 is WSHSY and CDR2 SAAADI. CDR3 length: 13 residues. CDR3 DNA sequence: TGCGCCAGCAGGGGGGGACAGGGAGCTGGCTACACCTTC. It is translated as CASRGGQGAGYTF.

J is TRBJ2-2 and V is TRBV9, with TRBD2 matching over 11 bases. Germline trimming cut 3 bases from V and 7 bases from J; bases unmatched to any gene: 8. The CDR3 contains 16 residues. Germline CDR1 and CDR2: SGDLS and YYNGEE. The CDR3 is CASSEGLAAPFGELFF. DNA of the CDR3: TGTGCCAGCAGCGAGGGACTAGCGGCCCCCTTCGGGGAGCTGTTTTTT.

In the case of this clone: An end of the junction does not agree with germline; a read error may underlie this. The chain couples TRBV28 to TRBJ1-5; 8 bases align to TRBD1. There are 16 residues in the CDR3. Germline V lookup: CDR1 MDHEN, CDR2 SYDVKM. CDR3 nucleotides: TGTGCCAGCAGCTTATCCCGGACAGGGAATAATCAGCCCCAGCATTTT. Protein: CASSLSRTGNNQPQHF.

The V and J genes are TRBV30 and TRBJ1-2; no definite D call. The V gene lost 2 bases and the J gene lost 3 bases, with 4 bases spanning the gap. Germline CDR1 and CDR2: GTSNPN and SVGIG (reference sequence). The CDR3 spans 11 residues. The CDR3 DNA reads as TGTGCCTGGAGTTTGGACTATGGCTACACCTTC. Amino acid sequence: CAWSLDYGYTF. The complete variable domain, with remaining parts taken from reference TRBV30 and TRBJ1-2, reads SQTIHQWPATLVQPVGSPLSLECTVEGTSNPNLYWYRQAAGRGLQLLFYSVGIGQISSEVPQNLSASRPQDRQFILSSKKLLLSDSGFYLCAWSLDYGYTFGSGTRLTVV.